This is a list of T cell receptor beta chains from one sample in a study of control samples from healthy donors and cancer patients. Produced via immunoSEQ multiplex PCR; TCRdb's table is partial and in-frame only. The table shows roughly 150,000 clones, with over 90% occurring only once. Sequencing was done on a sample of blood. The receptors stem from a man aged 45 to 65 in good health. The CDR3 runs from the conserved cysteine through the conserved F or W. A D gene is named only where the DNA matches it firmly. Some rows mark clone size as missing; the rest say once, few, many or name a class of expanded clone.

size: once
J: TRBJ2-2
D: -
V: TRBV14
DNA: TGTGCCAGCAGCCAAGACTTGATCCGGGGGGAGCTGTTTTTT
CDR3: CASSQDLIRGELFF

size: -
J: TRBJ2-7
D: TRBD1
V: TRBV19
DNA: TGTGCCAGTAGTGCTGGGACAGGGACGGGCGAGCAGTACTTC
CDR3: CASSAGTGTGEQYF

size: -
J: TRBJ1-4
D: -
V: TRBV5-1
DNA: TGCGCCAGCAGCAGGTGGACAACAACTAATGAAAAACTGTTTTTT
CDR3: CASSRWTTTNEKLFF

size: once
J: TRBJ2-3
D: TRBD2
V: TRBV24-1
DNA: TGTGCCACCAGTGGGTGGAGCGGGGGACAGTATTTT
CDR3: CATSGWSGGQYF

size: -
J: TRBJ1-2
D: TRBD1
V: TRBV29-1
DNA: TGCAGCGTGATTGGGGACAGGGGCTATGGCTACACCTTC
CDR3: CSVIGDRGYGYTF

size: -
J: TRBJ2-7
D: -
V: TRBV27
DNA: TGTGCCAGCAGTCTCGGGAGCGGAGGGTACGAGCAGTACTTC
CDR3: CASSLGSGGYEQYF

size: -
J: TRBJ2-5
D: TRBD2
V: TRBV30
DNA: TGTGCCTGGAGGCTAGCGGGAGCCCCTGAGACCCAGTACTTC
CDR3: CAWRLAGAPETQYF

size: -
J: TRBJ2-1
D: -
V: TRBV18
DNA: TGTGCCAGCTCACGGGGCACAATCTCCTACAATGAGCAGTTCTTC
CDR3: CASSRGTISYNEQFF

size: -
J: TRBJ2-3
D: -
V: TRBV7-9
DNA: TGTGCCAGCATCACAGGGGATACGCAGTATTTT
CDR3: CASITGDTQYF

size: once
J: TRBJ2-1
D: TRBD2
V: TRBV7-9
DNA: TGTGCCAGCAGCCGGGGGGGCGCTAGCGGCCCGAGCTCCTACAATGAGCAGTTCTTC
CDR3: CASSRGGASGPSSYNEQFF

size: -
J: TRBJ2-7
D: TRBD1
V: TRBV9
DNA: TGTGCCAGCAGCCTATCCACAGGGGACAGGGGCGACGAGCAGTACTTC
CDR3: CASSLSTGDRGDEQYF

size: once
J: TRBJ2-1
D: TRBD2
V: TRBV5-1
DNA: TGCGCCAGCAGTCTAGCGGGAGAATACAATGAGCAGTTCTTC
CDR3: CASSLAGEYNEQFF

size: -
J: TRBJ1-5
D: -
V: TRBV29-1
DNA: TGCAGCGTTGGTACGGATAGCAATCAGCCCCAGCATTTT
CDR3: CSVGTDSNQPQHF

size: -
J: TRBJ2-7
D: -
V: TRBV30
DNA: TGTGCCTGGACTACTCGAATTGACAGAACTTACGAGCAGTACTTC
CDR3: CAWTTRIDRTYEQYF

size: -
J: TRBJ1-2
D: -
V: TRBV14
DNA: TGTGCCAGCAGCCCCGGTCGGAACTATGGCTACACCTTC
CDR3: CASSPGRNYGYTF

size: few
J: TRBJ2-3
D: -
V: TRBV11-2
DNA: TGTGCCAGCAGCTTAAGCTCTGTGCCGAGCTCAGATACGCAGTATTTT
CDR3: CASSLSSVPSSDTQYF

size: -
J: TRBJ1-6
D: TRBD1
V: TRBV30
DNA: TGTGCCTGGGGGGCCGGGACAGCAAATTCACCCCTCCACTTT
CDR3: CAWGAGTANSPLHF

size: -
J: TRBJ1-1
D: -
V: TRBV19
DNA: TGTGCCAGTAGTGTTGACGGGAACACTGAAGCTTTCTTT
CDR3: CASSVDGNTEAFF

size: -
J: TRBJ2-1
D: -
V: TRBV19
DNA: TGTGCCAGTAGTATCGGGAGCTCCTACAATGAGCAGTTCTTC
CDR3: CASSIGSSYNEQFF

size: -
J: TRBJ1-1
D: -
V: TRBV7-3
DNA: TGTGCCAGCAGCTTAAAGGGCAGGGGCACTGAAGCTTTCTTT
CDR3: CASSLKGRGTEAFF

size: few
J: TRBJ1-2
D: -
V: TRBV3-1/TRBV3-2
DNA: TGTGCCAGCAGCCAAGAAAGAGCCGTTGGCTACACCTTC
CDR3: CASSQERAVGYTF

size: -
J: TRBJ2-5
D: TRBD2
V: TRBV27
DNA: TGTGCCAGCTCCTTGACTAGCAGGAAGACCCAGTACTTC
CDR3: CASSLTSRKTQYF

size: -
J: TRBJ1-4
D: TRBD1
V: TRBV5-8
DNA: TGTGCCAGCAGCCCCTACGGGACAGGGATTACAACTAATGAAAAACTGTTTTTT
CDR3: CASSPYGTGITTNEKLFF

size: once
J: TRBJ2-2
D: TRBD1
V: TRBV3-1/TRBV3-2
DNA: TGTGCCAGCAGCCCGGGACAGGGCGGCGGGGAGCTGTTTTTT
CDR3: CASSPGQGGGELFF

size: -
J: TRBJ2-1
D: -
V: TRBV18
DNA: TGTGCCAGCTCAACCGAAGTGAATGAGCAGTTCTTC
CDR3: CASSTEVNEQFF

size: -
J: TRBJ2-2
D: -
V: TRBV18
DNA: TGTGCCAGCTCATTAACTATTTTACAGAACACCGGGGAGCTGTTTTTT
CDR3: CASSLTILQNTGELFF

size: -
J: TRBJ2-6
D: -
V: TRBV10-3
DNA: TGTGCCATCAGCCCGGATCTTTCTGGGGCCAACGTCCTGACTTTC
CDR3: CAISPDLSGANVLTF

size: -
J: TRBJ2-3
D: -
V: TRBV6-1
DNA: TGTGCCAGCAGTGATAGGAGGGCCGGCACAGATACGCAGTATTTT
CDR3: CASSDRRAGTDTQYF

size: -
J: TRBJ2-4
D: TRBD2
V: TRBV29-1
DNA: TGCAGCGTTGTAGAGGGAGGGCCGGGCATTCAGTACTTC
CDR3: CSVVEGGPGIQYF

size: -
J: TRBJ2-3
D: -
V: TRBV29-1
DNA: TGCAGCGTTGAAGTGGGTGGCGCAGCCACAGATACGCAGTATTTT
CDR3: CSVEVGGAATDTQYF

size: -
J: TRBJ2-7
D: -
V: TRBV24-1
DNA: TGTGCCACCAGTGAAGCAACGGGACGGATCTACGAGCAGTACTTC
CDR3: CATSEATGRIYEQYF

size: -
J: TRBJ1-5
D: TRBD1
V: TRBV30
DNA: TGTGCCTGGAGTGCCAGGGGGACTCAGCCCCAGCATTTT
CDR3: CAWSARGTQPQHF

size: -
J: TRBJ2-7
D: -
V: TRBV2
DNA: TGTGCCAGCAGCCTATTCGATGAGCAGTACTTC
CDR3: CASSLFDEQYF

size: -
J: TRBJ2-7
D: -
V: TRBV19
DNA: TGTGCCAGTAACCCGACCTCATTGGACAGATCCGAGCAGTACTTC
CDR3: CASNPTSLDRSEQYF

size: -
J: TRBJ1-2
D: -
V: TRBV28
DNA: TGTGCCAGCAGTGGGGGGGGGACACCTAACTATGGCTACACCTTC
CDR3: CASSGGGTPNYGYTF

size: -
J: TRBJ2-1
D: TRBD1
V: TRBV19
DNA: TGTGCCAGTAGCCCAGGACAGGGGGATAATGAGCAGTTCTTC
CDR3: CASSPGQGDNEQFF

size: -
J: TRBJ1-1
D: -
V: TRBV19
DNA: TGTGCCAGTAGTATACCCCGTAGAGAGAGGATTTTTGCCACTGAAGCTTTCTTT
CDR3: CASSIPRRERIFATEAFF

size: -
J: TRBJ1-4
D: -
V: TRBV30
DNA: TGTGCCTGGAGTGTAATAGGGCAGCTTGCAACTAATGAAAAACTGTTTTTT
CDR3: CAWSVIGQLATNEKLFF

size: -
J: TRBJ2-1
D: TRBD2
V: TRBV19
DNA: TGTGCCAGTAGAACCGGGACTAGCGGGTACAATGAGCAGTTCTTC
CDR3: CASRTGTSGYNEQFF

size: -
J: TRBJ1-4
D: -
V: TRBV6-1
DNA: TGTGCCAGCAGTGAAAGTGGGGCAAGAACTAATGAAAAACTGTTTTTT
CDR3: CASSESGARTNEKLFF

size: -
J: TRBJ1-1
D: -
V: TRBV6-1
DNA: TGTGCCAGCAGTGAGGGCCAACGGAACACTGAAGCTTTCTTT
CDR3: CASSEGQRNTEAFF

size: -
J: TRBJ2-3
D: -
V: TRBV6-5
DNA: TGTGCCAGCAGTTTCCGGTCTGGGGATACGCAGTATTTT
CDR3: CASSFRSGDTQYF

size: -
J: TRBJ2-7
D: -
V: TRBV9
DNA: TGTGCCAGCAGCGTAGCGGCCCAGACCTACGAGCAGTACTTC
CDR3: CASSVAAQTYEQYF

size: -
J: TRBJ2-3
D: -
V: TRBV5-1
DNA: TGCGCCAGCAGCTTGAGGCGCAGCACAGATACGCAGTATTTT
CDR3: CASSLRRSTDTQYF

size: once
J: TRBJ2-7
D: -
V: TRBV6-5
DNA: TGTGCCAGCAGCCGTAACCACGAGCAGTACTTC
CDR3: CASSRNHEQYF

size: once
J: TRBJ1-6
D: -
V: TRBV6-5
DNA: TGTGCCAGCAGCATCTCACGAGGGGGAAACTCACCCCTCCACTTT
CDR3: CASSISRGGNSPLHF

size: -
J: TRBJ2-1
D: -
V: TRBV5-4
DNA: TGTGCCAGCAGCTATAGAGGAGGGGGTTACTCCTACAATGAGCAGTTCTTC
CDR3: CASSYRGGGYSYNEQFF

size: -
J: TRBJ2-7
D: TRBD1
V: TRBV28
DNA: TGTGCCAGCAGAGGGACAGTGGAATTACAGTACTTC
CDR3: CASRGTVELQYF

size: -
J: TRBJ2-3
D: -
V: TRBV10-3
DNA: TGTGCCATCAGGGATGTCGGGTCCGCAGATACGCAGTATTTT
CDR3: CAIRDVGSADTQYF

size: -
J: TRBJ2-5
D: TRBD1
V: TRBV19
DNA: TGTGCCAGTAGTATCGTGACAGGGGGGTCGGAGACCCAGTACTTC
CDR3: CASSIVTGGSETQYF

size: once
J: TRBJ1-1
D: -
V: TRBV27
DNA: TGTGCCAGCAGTTTCAGGTGGGGCACTGAAGCTTTCTTT
CDR3: CASSFRWGTEAFF

size: -
J: TRBJ1-2
D: -
V: TRBV3-1/TRBV3-2
DNA: TGTGCCAGCAGCCAGGCAGGGAACTATGGCTACACCTTC
CDR3: CASSQAGNYGYTF

size: -
J: TRBJ1-4
D: -
V: TRBV6-5
DNA: TGTGCCAGCAGTACGCTCCCAACTAATGAAAAACTGTTTTTT
CDR3: CASSTLPTNEKLFF

size: -
J: TRBJ2-7
D: TRBD1
V: TRBV10-3
DNA: TGTGCCATCAGTGACGGGACAGGGGTATTTTTC
CDR3: CAISDGTGVFF

size: -
J: TRBJ2-1
D: -
V: TRBV28
DNA: TGTGCCAGCAGTCGCAGGGGGGACGCCTACAATGAGCAGTTCTTC
CDR3: CASSRRGDAYNEQFF

size: -
J: TRBJ1-1
D: -
V: TRBV27
DNA: TGTGCCAGCAGTCTATCCGGGATGGGGCCTAACACTGAAGCTTTCTTT
CDR3: CASSLSGMGPNTEAFF

size: -
J: TRBJ1-4
D: -
V: TRBV5-1
DNA: TGCGCCAGCAGCACCGGAGATCTTAATGAAAAACTGTTTTTT
CDR3: CASSTGDLNEKLFF